Sequencing of this TCR beta chain was carried out in a study of control samples from healthy donors and cancer patients. CDR3 size: 10 residues. Generated by immunoSEQ multiplex PCR, the TCRdb table keeps only in-frame clones and is missing some. The table has roughly 55,000 clones, roughly 95% seen once. V is TRBV12-1 and J is TRBJ1-1. TRBV12-1 counts as a pseudogene. Source material: blood. This TCR was recovered from a woman in her late teens or twenties in good health. CDR3 DNA sequence: TGTGCCAGCAGTAGGGATCTGGCTTTCTTT. Translating it yields CASSRDLAFF.